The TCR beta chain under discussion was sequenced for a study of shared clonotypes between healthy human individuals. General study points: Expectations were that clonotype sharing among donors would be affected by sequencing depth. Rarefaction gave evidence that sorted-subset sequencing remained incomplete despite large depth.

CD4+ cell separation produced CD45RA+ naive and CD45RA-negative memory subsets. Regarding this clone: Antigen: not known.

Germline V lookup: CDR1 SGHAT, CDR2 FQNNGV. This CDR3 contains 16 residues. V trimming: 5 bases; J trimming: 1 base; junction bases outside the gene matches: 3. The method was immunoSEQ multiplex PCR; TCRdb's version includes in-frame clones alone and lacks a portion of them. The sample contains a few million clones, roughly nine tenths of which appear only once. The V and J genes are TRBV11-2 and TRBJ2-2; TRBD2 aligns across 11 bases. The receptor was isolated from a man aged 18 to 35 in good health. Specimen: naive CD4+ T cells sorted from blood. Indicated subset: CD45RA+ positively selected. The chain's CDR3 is CASSALAGGNTGELFF. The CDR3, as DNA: TGTGCCAGCAGCGCCCTAGCGGGAGGGAACACCGGGGAGCTGTTTTTT. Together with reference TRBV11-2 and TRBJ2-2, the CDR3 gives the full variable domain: EAGVAQSPRYKIIEKRQSVAFWCNPISGHATLYWYQQILGQGPKLLIQFQNNGVVDDSQLPKDRFSAERLKGVDSTLKIQPAKLEDSAVYLCASSALAGGNTGELFFGEGSRLTVL.